Listed below are T cell receptor beta chains from one sample, sequenced in a study of cytomegalovirus exposure and HLA in healthy donors. The repertoire was sequenced with immunoSEQ multiplex PCR; TCRdb's copy has only in-frame clones and lacks some. Its clone listing holds under 90,000 clones. Sequencing was performed on PBMCs. The receptors derive from a man between 45 and 60 years old in good health and CMV-seropositive. The CDR3 runs from the conserved cysteine through the conserved F or W. The order of the fields is V gene, J gene, D gene, CDR3 protein, CDR3 DNA. A D gene is named only where the DNA matches it firmly.

>TRBV7-2|TRBJ2-2|NA
CASISPPTNTGELFF
TGTGCCAGCATCTCCCCCCCCACTAACACCGGGGAGCTGTTTTTT
>TRBV7-9|TRBJ1-1|TRBD1
CASSAQGAEAFF
TGTGCCAGCAGTGCTCAGGGGGCAGAAGCTTTCTTT
>TRBV6-5|TRBJ1-3|NA
CASSMGGITGNTIYF
TGTGCCAGCAGTATGGGGGGAATCACTGGAAACACCATATATTTT
>TRBV19|TRBJ2-2|NA
CASSKGTNTGELFF
TGTGCCAGTAGTAAGGGGACGAACACCGGGGAGCTGTTTTTT
>TRBV30|TRBJ1-2|TRBD1
CAWSVGGGQGYTF
TGTGCCTGGAGTGTAGGAGGGGGCCAGGGCTACACCTTC
>TRBV5-1|TRBJ1-1|NA
CASSLGQEDTEAFF
TGCGCCAGCAGCTTGGGTCAGGAGGACACTGAAGCTTTCTTT
>TRBV11-2|TRBJ1-5|NA
CASSLGAGRGQPQHF
TGTGCCAGCAGCTTAGGTGCGGGGAGGGGTCAGCCCCAGCATTTT
>TRBV7-9|TRBJ2-1|NA
CASGDRMVLEQFF
TGTGCCAGCGGCGACAGGATGGTCTTGGAGCAGTTCTTC
>TRBV28|TRBJ1-5|TRBD1
CASSTLGQGNQPQHF
TGTGCCAGCAGTACCCTAGGACAGGGGAATCAGCCCCAGCATTTT
>TRBV29-1|TRBJ2-3|TRBD1
CSVRGTGGGDTQYF
TGCAGCGTCAGGGGGACAGGGGGTGGAGATACGCAGTATTTT
>TRBV9|TRBJ1-3|TRBD1
CASSARQGNTIYF
TGTGCCAGCAGCGCCCGACAGGGGAACACCATATATTTT
>TRBV7-3|TRBJ2-2|NA
CASSLAQDSNTGELFF
TGTGCCAGCAGCCTCGCGCAGGATTCGAACACCGGGGAGCTGTTTTTT
>TRBV25-1|TRBJ1-3|NA
CASSEAGYSGNTIYF
TGTGCCAGCAGTGAGGCAGGGTACTCTGGAAACACCATATATTTT
>TRBV4-1|TRBJ2-5|TRBD2
CASSPLGAAGREETQYF
TGCGCCAGCAGCCCCCTAGGGGCGGCGGGGAGGGAGGAGACCCAGTACTTC
>TRBV5-6|TRBJ2-3|NA
CASSFLGLGTDTQYF
TGTGCCAGCAGCTTCTTGGGACTCGGCACAGATACGCAGTATTTT
>TRBV27|TRBJ1-2|TRBD1
CASSFLHPDRGPYGYTF
TGTGCCAGCAGTTTCCTTCACCCGGACAGGGGGCCCTATGGCTACACCTTC
>TRBV5-1|TRBJ2-5|TRBD1
CASSLLTQGLETQYF
TGCGCCAGCAGCTTGTTAACACAGGGGTTGGAGACCCAGTACTTC
>TRBV9|TRBJ1-5|NA
CASSPGTLNQPQHF
TGTGCCAGCAGTCCCGGTACGTTGAATCAGCCCCAGCATTTT
>TRBV4-1|TRBJ2-3|TRBD2
CASSQATTSGFSTDTQYF
TGCGCCAGCAGCCAAGCAACAACTAGCGGCTTTAGCACAGATACGCAGTATTTT
>TRBV2|TRBJ2-7|TRBD1
CASSPSTGGGEQYF
TGTGCCAGCAGTCCTTCGACAGGGGGCGGCGAGCAGTACTTC
>TRBV19|TRBJ2-2|NA
CASSMPFRGTGELFF
TGTGCCAGTAGTATGCCCTTTCGGGGCACCGGGGAGCTGTTTTTT
>TRBV5-1|TRBJ2-3|TRBD1
CASRGTGRTDTQYF
TGCGCCAGCAGGGGGACAGGGCGCACAGATACGCAGTATTTT
>TRBV19|TRBJ1-1|TRBD1
CASSYTGATEAFF
TGTGCCAGTAGCTATACAGGGGCCACTGAAGCTTTCTTT
>TRBV18|TRBJ1-5|TRBD1
CASSPDRADSNQPQHF
TGTGCCAGCTCACCGGACAGGGCGGATAGCAATCAGCCCCAGCATTTT